These 5 T cell receptor beta chains originate from one sample sequenced in a study of blood T cell repertoires in COVID-19 (dated by TCRdb to the early 2020s). Preparation of the library involved the immunoSEQ multiplex PCR assay. TCRdb took this table from immuneACCESS and kept in-frame rearrangements with V and J called. Such tables lack part of the clones; where checked against another copy, unresolved V genes explain under half of the gap, and the rest is unexplained. This sample comprises around 130,000 clones, 84% of them detected only once. The ten biggest clones cover 1.1% to 1.5% of the sample. The sample comprised peripheral blood. These receptors all come from a man between 60 and 70 years old with acute or convalescent COVID-19.

V and J are TRBV19 and TRBJ2-2; 8 nucleotides match TRBD1. The CDR3 length is 15 residues. Per the germline V gene, CDR1 is LNHDA and CDR2 is SQIVND (reference sequence). V gave up 5 bases and J gave up 4 bases; unmatched junction bases: 6. CDR3 region: CASSSKTGVTGELFF. The CDR3 DNA is TGTGCCAGTAGTTCAAAGACAGGGGTCACCGGGGAGCTGTTTTTT.

The chain carries TRBV19 and TRBJ1-4; D remains ambiguous. V lost 2 bases, J lost 0 bases, and 4 bases lay in between. The CDR3 spans 14 residues. Germline V lookup: CDR1 LNHDA, CDR2 SQIVND (reference sequence). The CDR3 coding sequence is TGTGCCAGTAGTATATCTGCAACTAATGAAAAACTGTTTTTT. Translating it yields CASSISATNEKLFF. The full variable domain, rest sourced from reference TRBV19 and TRBJ1-4, is DGGITQSPKYLFRKEGQNVTLSCEQNLNHDAMYWYRQDPGQGLRLIYYSQIVNDFQKGDIAEGYSVSREKKESFPLTVTSAQKNPTAFYLCASSISATNEKLFFGSGTQLSVL.

The V and J genes are TRBV5-1 and TRBJ2-2; 7 bases match TRBD1. J gave up 0 bases and V 8 bases, and 4 bases lay outside the gene matches. The CDR3 spans 14 residues. CDR1 and CDR2 (germline): SGHRS, YFSETQ. Written as DNA, the CDR3 is TGCGCCAGTGCCGGGACAGCGAACACCGGGGAGCTGTTTTTT. Translation: CASAGTANTGELFF.

This sequence joins TRBV29-1 and TRBJ1-1; 7 bases match TRBD1. The CDR3 loop spans 15 amino acids. Germline CDR1 and CDR2: SQVTM and ANQGSEA. The V segment lost 4 bases and the J segment 1 base; nucleotides outside the gene matches: 9. CDR3 in amino acids: CSVGLTDRPNTEAFF. Written as DNA, the CDR3 is TGCAGCGTTGGTTTAACGGACAGGCCGAACACTGAAGCTTTCTTT.

This chain joins TRBV5-1 and TRBJ1-2; D call uncertain. The CDR3 is made up of 11 amino acids. V was trimmed by 4 bases and J by 8 bases, leaving 9 bases between them. Germline CDR1 and CDR2: SGHRS and YFSETQ. The CDR3 DNA sequence: TGCGCCAGCAGCGGTACGGGGGGCTACACCTTC. Translated: CASSGTGGYTF.